A single sample gave rise to the 22 T cell receptor beta chains below, sequenced in a study of T cells in Graves' hyperthyroidism and ophthalmopathy. What was amplified from RNA transcripts were TCR beta CDR3 regions. TCR CDR3 underwent first-round RT-PCR with the HTBI primer set. TCRdb called the multiplex PCR reads again in MiXCR, with one record for every CDR3 protein. The data contain about 480,000 distinct CDR3 sequences, roughly an eighth of them singletons. Sequenced input: blood. These receptors were obtained from a woman younger than 35 with Graves' hyperthyroidism.

There are many counts of this clonotype. The CDR3 spells CASSTVKNTEAFF. As DNA, the CDR3 is TGTGCCAGTAGTACCGTAAAGAACACTGAAGCTTTCTTT. This chain connects TRBV19 to TRBJ1-1, with no clear D. CDR1 is LNHDA, CDR2 SQIVND, per germline (reference sequence). This CDR3 spans 13 amino acids. V was trimmed by 4 bases and J by 1 base, leaving 7 bases between them.

There are many counts of this clonotype. The chain carries TRBV5-5 and TRBJ2-3; D is tentatively TRBD1 or TRBD2 (5 bases each). The CDR3 length is 13 residues. Trimming cost V 4 bases and J 4 bases, with 10 bases left between them. CDR1 and CDR2 from the germline V gene are SGHKS and YYEKEE (reference sequence). CDR3 sequence: CASSQGPSDTQYF. The CDR3 coding sequence is TGTGCCAGCAGCCAGGGACCATCAGATACGCAGTATTTT.

This clonotype turned up a few times. The chain carries TRBV20-1 and TRBJ2-3, with D possibly called TRBD1 or TRBD2 (5 bases each). Trimming removed 4 bases at V and 0 bases at J, with 11 bases between. Germline loops: CDR1 DFQATT, CDR2 SNEGSKA (reference sequence). The CDR3 consists of 14 residues. Written as DNA, the CDR3 is TGCAGTGCTACCACGGGACCGAGCACAGATACGCAGTATTTT. Translated: CSATTGPSTDTQYF.

This clonotype was observed many times. One end of the junction varies from germline; a read error may be responsible. V gene TRBV12-5 combines with J gene TRBJ1-3; D ambiguous. This CDR3 has 14 amino acids. From germline, CDR1 is LGHNT and CDR2 FRNRAP. CDR3 nucleotides: TGTGCTAGTGGTTTGGTGTCGGGTGGAGACACCATATATTTT. This codes for CASGLVSGGDTIYF. The full variable domain, rest sourced from reference TRBV12-5 and TRBJ1-3, is DARVTQTPRHKVTEMGQEVTMRCQPILGHNTVFWYRQTMMQGLELLAYFRNRAPLDDSGMPKDRFSAEMPDATLATLKIQPSEPRDSAVYFCASGLVSGGDTIYFGEGSWLTVV.

This clonotype was seen ten or more times. This sequence joins TRBV6-1 and TRBJ2-7, with D perhaps being TRBD1 or TRBD2 (5 bases each). Per the germline V gene, CDR1 is MNHNS and CDR2 is SASEGT. V was shortened by 10 bases and J by 2 bases, with 18 bases between the two germline ends. The CDR3 has 14 residues. The CDR3 loop is CATHWDEGPYEQYF. In DNA, the CDR3 is TGTGCCACTCACTGGGACGAGGGACCCTACGAGCAGTACTTC.

This chain uses TRBV19 with TRBJ1-2, with 8 positions matching TRBD1. The CDR3 sequence is 14 residues long. In germline, CDR1 is LNHDA, CDR2 SQIVND (reference sequence). V lost 3 bases to trimming and J lost 4 bases; unmatched junction nucleotides: 4. CDR3 sequence reads: CASSMGQALYGYTF. CDR3 nucleotide sequence: TGTGCCAGTAGTATGGGACAGGCCCTCTATGGCTACACCTTC.

This clonotype showed up many times. The chain links TRBV7-9 to TRBJ2-6; the D is unclear. CDR3 size: 15 residues. V was trimmed by 1 base and J by 4 bases, leaving 8 bases between them. The V gene's germline CDR1 is SEHNR and CDR2 FQNEAQ (reference sequence). Written as DNA, the CDR3 is TGTGCCAGCAGCTTAGGAGGCTCCGGGGCCAACGTCCTGACTTTC. This gives the protein CASSLGGSGANVLTF. Using reference TRBV7-9 and TRBJ2-6 for the parts outside the CDR3, the full variable domain is DTGVSQNPRHKITKRGQNVTFRCDPISEHNRLYWYRQTLGQGPEFLTYFQNEAQLEKSRLLSDRFSAERPKGSFSTLEIQRTEQGDSAMYLCASSLGGSGANVLTFGAGSRLTVL.

This clonotype occurred many times. V and J are TRBV5-1 and TRBJ1-1; no reliable D call. V lost 0 bases, J lost 1 base, and 19 bases lay in between. The germline V gene has CDR1 SGHRS and CDR2 YFSETQ. The CDR3 contains 18 residues. The CDR3 sequence is CASSLEVAPYAENTEAFF. CDR3 nucleotide sequence: TGCGCCAGCAGCTTGGAGGTGGCCCCATACGCGGAGAACACTGAAGCTTTCTTT. The variable domain in full, with the rest retrieved from reference TRBV5-1 and TRBJ1-1, is KAGVTQTPRYLIKTRGQQVTLSCSPISGHRSVSWYQQTPGQGLQFLFEYFSETQRNKGNFPGRFSGRQFSNSRSEMNVSTLELGDSALYLCASSLEVAPYAENTEAFFGQGTRLTVV.

This clonotype has only one observation. The chain has TRBV29-1 and TRBJ1-1; 7 bases are a match to TRBD1. Trimming cost V 6 bases and J 4 bases; bases outside gene matches: 8. The CDR3 totals 13 residues. In germline, CDR1 is SQVTM, CDR2 ANQGSEA. This CDR3 reads CSVDRTGGTEAFF. The CDR3 nucleotides are TGCAGCGTCGACCGGACAGGTGGCACTGAAGCTTTCTTT.

The genes are TRBV3-1 and TRBJ2-2; 7 bases are shared with TRBD2. The ends lost 10 bases at V and 2 bases at J; junction bases unmatched: 10. Germline V gene lookup returns CDR1 LGHDT and CDR2 YNNKEL (reference sequence). The CDR3 covers 15 residues. The CDR3, as DNA: TGTGCCACCCAACTAGCGATCGAAAACACCGGGGAGCTGTTTTTT. Its protein is CATQLAIENTGELFF.

The chain carries TRBV11-3 and TRBJ2-1; 8 nucleotides align to TRBD2. Germline V gene data show CDR1 as SGHNT and CDR2 as YENEEA. The V gene end was trimmed by 6 bases and the J gene end by 16 bases; junction bases not matched to a gene: 11. There are 12 residues in the CDR3. The CDR3 nucleotides read TGTGCCAGCAGATCAAGCGGGAGAAGGAGATTCTTC. This sequence encodes CASRSSGRRRFF.

On this clonotype itself: The conserved closing phenylalanine or tryptophan is absent in this CDR3, likely reflecting a read error. The chain combines TRBV7-9 with TRBJ2-5; D might be TRBD2 (6 bases). The CDR3 extends over 16 amino acids. Trimming removed 3 bases at V and 2 bases at J, with 16 bases between. The germline V gene has CDR1 SEHNR and CDR2 FQNEAQ (reference sequence). This CDR3 is CASSLEAWRGQETQYV. CDR3 sequence (DNA): TGTGCCAGCAGCTTGGAAGCTTGGAGGGGACAAGAGACCCAGTACGTC.

In regard to this clonotype: A single base separates this from a much larger clone, so it may be a read error. The chain is built from TRBV25-1 and TRBJ2-1; 12 bases line up with TRBD2. With 6 bases clipped from V and 8 bases from J, the junction kept 8 bases outside the gene matches. The CDR3 is made up of 15 amino acids. CDR1 and CDR2 from the germline V gene are MGHDK and SYGVNS. The CDR3 sequence: CASRVRLAGDHEQFF. The CDR3 region has the DNA TGTGCCAGCAGAGTCCGACTAGCGGGAGACCATGAGCAGTTCTTC.

This clonotype was picked up a small number of times. One end of the junction fails to match germline, which may point to a read error. The gene calls are TRBV9 and TRBJ2-1; 8 bases match TRBD1. Germline V gene data show CDR1 as SGDLS and CDR2 as YYNGEE. This CDR3 spans 16 amino acids. CDR3 in DNA: TGTGCCAGCAGCGCCTCGGACAGGGTCTCCAACAATGAGCAGTTCTTC. Protein: CASSASDRVSNNEQFF.

This rearrangement joins TRBV12-5 to TRBJ2-7; D might be TRBD2 (5 bases). V gave up 3 bases and J gave up 4 bases, with 10 bases separating them. This CDR3 region has 13 residues. In germline, CDR1 is LGHNT, CDR2 FRNRAP. The CDR3, as DNA: TGTGCTAGTGGTTTCACTAGTGAATACGAGCAGTACTTC. This encodes CASGFTSEYEQYF.

This clonotype was found a few times. The chain joins TRBV27 to TRBJ1-5, with D possibly being TRBD1 (6 bases). Per germline, CDR1 MNHEY and CDR2 SMNVEV (reference sequence). Trimming took 5 bases from V and 0 from J, leaving 17 bases between them. The CDR3 is 17 amino acids. The CDR3 here is CASSLTGLGYSNQPQHF. As DNA, the CDR3 is TGTGCCAGCAGTCTCACAGGGTTGGGATATAGCAATCAGCCCCAGCATTTT.

The sample holds many counts of this clonotype. V gene TRBV10-3 combines with J gene TRBJ2-1; weak D call: TRBD2 (6 bases). Trimming cost V 7 bases and J 6 bases, with 13 bases left between them. This CDR3 has 13 residues. Looked up from germline, CDR1 is ENHRY and CDR2 is SYGVKD. This CDR3 is CAITGSLANEQFF. In nucleotides, the CDR3 is TGTGCCATCACCGGGAGTCTAGCCAATGAGCAGTTCTTC.

There are many counts of this clonotype. The rearrangement joins TRBV2 to TRBJ2-5, with 7 bases aligning to TRBD2. The CDR3 extends over 14 amino acids. J gave up 3 bases and V 6 bases, and 7 bases lay outside the gene matches. The germline V gene has CDR1 SNHLY and CDR2 FYNNEI. CDR3 region: CASRTWEGKETQYF. The CDR3 coding sequence is TGTGCCAGCAGAACGTGGGAGGGGAAAGAGACCCAGTACTTC.

There are many counts of this clonotype. The rearrangement uses TRBV6-4 and TRBJ2-1, with TRBD2 matching 13 bases. CDR3 length: 15 amino acids. Trimming cost V 4 bases and J 6 bases; bases outside gene matches: 3. From germline, CDR1 is MRHNA and CDR2 SNTAGT. CDR3 in amino acids: CASSARTSGGNEQFF. CDR3 sequence (DNA): TGTGCCAGCAGTGCCCGGACTAGCGGGGGCAATGAGCAGTTCTTC.

This clonotype was counted ten times or more. V and J are TRBV6-1 and TRBJ2-7; TRBD2 aligns across 7 bases. This CDR3 has 16 residues. Unmatched junction bases numbered 13, after V lost 5 bases and J lost 3 bases. Germline V lookup: CDR1 MNHNS, CDR2 SASEGT. The CDR3 nucleotides read TGTGCCAGCAGTTACAAGGTGGGAGGGCCTAGCTACGAGCAGTACTTC. Its protein product is CASSYKVGGPSYEQYF.

About this clonotype itself: The CDR3 does not close with the conserved phenylalanine or tryptophan, likely indicating a read error. The limits of the CDR3 on the DNA are not certain, so only TCRdb's listed CDR3 is given. The V gene is TRBV19, the J gene TRBJ2-5; the table's D gene call, TRBD2, was not cross checked with the DNA. Inclusive of both ends, the CDR3 amounts to 18 amino acids. CDR1 and CDR2 (germline): LNHDA, SQIVND (reference sequence). CDR3 residues: CASSIAPGTRVLRRLEYV.

This chain joins TRBV20-1 and TRBJ1-2; a weak D match, TRBD1 (6 bases). The CDR3 length is 14 residues. CDR1 and CDR2 from the germline V gene are DFQATT and SNEGSKA (reference sequence). With 0 bases removed from V and 4 bases from J, the gap between germline ends came to 12 bases. CDR3 sequence: CSARDWGGSYGYTF. CDR3 nucleotide sequence: TGCAGTGCTAGAGATTGGGGGGGCTCCTATGGCTACACCTTC.